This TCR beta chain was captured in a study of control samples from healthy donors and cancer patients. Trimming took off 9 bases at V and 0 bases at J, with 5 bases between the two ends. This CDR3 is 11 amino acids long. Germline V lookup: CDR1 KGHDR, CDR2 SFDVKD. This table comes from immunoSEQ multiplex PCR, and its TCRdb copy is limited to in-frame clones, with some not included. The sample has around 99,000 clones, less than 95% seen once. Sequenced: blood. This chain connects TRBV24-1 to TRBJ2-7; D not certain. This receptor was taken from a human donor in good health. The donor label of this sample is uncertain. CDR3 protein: CATADSYEQYF. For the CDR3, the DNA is TGTGCCACCGCCGACTCCTACGAGCAGTACTTC.